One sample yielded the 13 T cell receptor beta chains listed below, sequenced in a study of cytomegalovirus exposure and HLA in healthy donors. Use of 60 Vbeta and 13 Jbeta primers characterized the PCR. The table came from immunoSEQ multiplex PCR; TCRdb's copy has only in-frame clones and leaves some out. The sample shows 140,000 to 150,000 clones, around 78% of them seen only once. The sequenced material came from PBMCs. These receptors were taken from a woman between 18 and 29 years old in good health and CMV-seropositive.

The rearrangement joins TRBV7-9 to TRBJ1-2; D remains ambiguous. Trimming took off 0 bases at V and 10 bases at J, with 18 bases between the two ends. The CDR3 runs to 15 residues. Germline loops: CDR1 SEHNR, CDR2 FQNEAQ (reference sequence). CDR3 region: CASSLAGSTSDDYTF. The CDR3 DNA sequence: TGTGCCAGCAGCTTAGCGGGCTCAACATCCGACGACTACACCTTC.

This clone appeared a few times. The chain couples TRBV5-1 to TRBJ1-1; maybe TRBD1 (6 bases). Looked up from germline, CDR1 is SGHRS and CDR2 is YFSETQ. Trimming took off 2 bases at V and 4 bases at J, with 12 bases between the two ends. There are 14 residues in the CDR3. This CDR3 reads CASSFGGASTEAFF. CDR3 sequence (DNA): TGCGCCAGCAGCTTTGGGGGGGCTAGCACTGAAGCTTTCTTT.

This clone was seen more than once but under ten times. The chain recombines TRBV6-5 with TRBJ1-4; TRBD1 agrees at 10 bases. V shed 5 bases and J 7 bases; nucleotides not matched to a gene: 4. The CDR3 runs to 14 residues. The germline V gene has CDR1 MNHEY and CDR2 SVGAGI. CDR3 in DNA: TGTGCCAGCAGTCGAGACAGGGGGCTTGAAAAACTGTTTTTT. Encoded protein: CASSRDRGLEKLFF.

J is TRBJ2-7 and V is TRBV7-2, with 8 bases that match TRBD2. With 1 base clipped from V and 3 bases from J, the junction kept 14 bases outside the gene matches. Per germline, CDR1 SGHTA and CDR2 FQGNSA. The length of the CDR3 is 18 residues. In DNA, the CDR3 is TGTGCCAGCAGCTTAGAGGCGGGGGGTCTGATTAGATACTACGAGCAGTACTTC. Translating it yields CASSLEAGGLIRYYEQYF.

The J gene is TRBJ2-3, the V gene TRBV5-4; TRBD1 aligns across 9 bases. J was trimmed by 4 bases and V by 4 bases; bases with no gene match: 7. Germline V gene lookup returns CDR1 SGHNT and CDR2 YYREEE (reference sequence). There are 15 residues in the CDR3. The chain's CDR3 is CASSLGTGLADTQYF. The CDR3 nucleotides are TGTGCCAGCAGCCTCGGGACAGGGTTGGCAGATACGCAGTATTTT.

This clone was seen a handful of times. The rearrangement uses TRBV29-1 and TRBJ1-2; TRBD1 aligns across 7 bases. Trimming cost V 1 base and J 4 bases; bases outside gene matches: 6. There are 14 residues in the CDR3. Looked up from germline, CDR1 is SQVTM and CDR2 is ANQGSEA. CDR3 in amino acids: CSVEGGRGLYGYTF. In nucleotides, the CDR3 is TGCAGCGTTGAAGGGGGTAGGGGGCTCTATGGCTACACCTTC.

The CDR3 DNA is TGCGCCAGCAGCCAATTACTCTTGCGGCGTGAGGGCTACACCTTC. This translates into CASSQLLLRREGYTF. The gene calls are TRBV4-1 and TRBJ1-2; D is uncertain. This CDR3 is 15 amino acids long. V was shortened by 2 bases and J by 8 bases, with 18 bases between the two germline ends. Germline values: CDR1 MGHRA, CDR2 YSYEKL.

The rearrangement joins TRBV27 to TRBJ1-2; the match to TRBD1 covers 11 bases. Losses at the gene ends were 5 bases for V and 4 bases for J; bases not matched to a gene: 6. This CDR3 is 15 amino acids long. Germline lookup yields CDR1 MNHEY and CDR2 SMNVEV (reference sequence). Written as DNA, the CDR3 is TGTGCCAGCAGTACCCGGACAGGGGGCTTCTATGGCTACACCTTC. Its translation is CASSTRTGGFYGYTF.

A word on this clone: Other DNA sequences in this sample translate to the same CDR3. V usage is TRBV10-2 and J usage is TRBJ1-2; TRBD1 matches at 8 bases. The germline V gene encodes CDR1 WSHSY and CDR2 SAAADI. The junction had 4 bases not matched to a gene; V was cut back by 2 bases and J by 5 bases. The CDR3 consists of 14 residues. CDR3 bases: TGCGCCAGCAGTGAGAACAGGGGGGGTTATGGCTACACCTTC. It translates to CASSENRGGYGYTF.

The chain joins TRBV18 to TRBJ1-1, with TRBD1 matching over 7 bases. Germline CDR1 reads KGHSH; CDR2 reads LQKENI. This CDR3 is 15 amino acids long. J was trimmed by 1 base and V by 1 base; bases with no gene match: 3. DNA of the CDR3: TGTGCCAGCTCACCACTGGGACAGCCGAACACTGAAGCTTTCTTT. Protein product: CASSPLGQPNTEAFF. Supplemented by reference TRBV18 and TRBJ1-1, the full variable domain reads NAGVMQNPRHLVRRRGQEARLRCSPMKGHSHVYWYRQLPEEGLKFMVYLQKENIIDESGMPKERFSAEFPKEGPSILRIQQVVRGDSAAYFCASSPLGQPNTEAFFGQGTRLTVV.

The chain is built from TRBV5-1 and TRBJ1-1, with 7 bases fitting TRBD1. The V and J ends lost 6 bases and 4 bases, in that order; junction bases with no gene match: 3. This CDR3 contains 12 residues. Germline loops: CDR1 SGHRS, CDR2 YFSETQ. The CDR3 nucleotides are TGCGCCAGCACCCGACAGGGCACTGAAGCTTTCTTT. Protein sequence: CASTRQGTEAFF.

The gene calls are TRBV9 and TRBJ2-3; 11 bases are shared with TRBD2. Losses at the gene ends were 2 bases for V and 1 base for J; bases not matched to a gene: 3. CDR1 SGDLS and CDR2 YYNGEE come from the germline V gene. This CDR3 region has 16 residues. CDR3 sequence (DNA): TGTGCCAGCAGCGTTGATAGCGGGGGGGGCACAGATACGCAGTATTTT. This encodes CASSVDSGGGTDTQYF.

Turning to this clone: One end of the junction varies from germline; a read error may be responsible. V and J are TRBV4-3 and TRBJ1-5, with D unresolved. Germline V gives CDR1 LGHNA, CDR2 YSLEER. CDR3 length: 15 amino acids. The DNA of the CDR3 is TGCGCCAGCAGCCAAGATAAAGGAGATTATCAGCCCCAACATTTT. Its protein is CASSQDKGDYQPQHF.